These T cell receptor delta chains were read from a single sample in a study of delta chains in infants with herpesvirus infections. TCRdb reapplied CATT to the RT-PCR reads. The data show more than 1,300 delta-chain clones, with nearly 35% seen just once and more than 20% held by the top ten. Sequencing was performed on peripheral blood, taken at time point 1 of longitudinal follow-up. Receptors originate from a human donor who was a Ugandan infant, either HIV-exposed or HIV-unexposed (not recorded which). Each CDR3 is given with its conserved first and last residue. A D gene is named only where the DNA matches it firmly. A row's size may be missing; if present it is once, few, many or a size class.

V gene: TRAV38-2/DV8; J gene: TRDJ1; clone size: large; D gene: TRDD3; CDR3 protein: CAYGCMVRRGIRDTDKLIF; CDR3 DNA: TGTGCTTATGGGTGTATGGTCCGTAGGGGGATACGGGACACCGATAAACTCATCTTT
V gene: TRDV1; J gene: TRDJ1; clone size: -; D gene: -; CDR3 protein: CALGTPSRALSLYTDKLIF; CDR3 DNA: TGTGCTCTTGGGACGCCGTCGAGGGCCCTGAGCCTTTACACCGATAAACTCATCTTT
V gene: TRDV1; J gene: TRDJ3; clone size: -; D gene: TRDD3; CDR3 protein: CALGELWNFGGTGGYWDTRQMFF; CDR3 DNA: TGTGCTCTTGGGGAACTTTGGAACTTCGGTGGTACTGGGGGATACTGGGACACCCGACAGATGTTTTTC
V gene: TRDV1; J gene: TRDJ1; clone size: medium-sized; D gene: -; CDR3 protein: CALGELRRTDKLIF; CDR3 DNA: TGTGCTCTTGGGGAACTACGCAGAACCGATAAACTCATCTTT
V gene: TRDV1; J gene: TRDJ1; clone size: large; D gene: TRDD3; CDR3 protein: CALGELGVTGGSTKLATDKLIF; CDR3 DNA: TGTGCTCTTGGGGAACTGGGAGTTACTGGGGGATCCACTAAGTTAGCTACCGATAAACTCATCTTT
V gene: TRDV1; J gene: TRDJ1; clone size: -; D gene: TRDD3; CDR3 protein: CALGARKRGYHDKLIF; CDR3 DNA: TGTGCTCTTGGGGCCCGTAAAAGGGGATACCACGATAAACTCATCTTT
V gene: TRDV3; J gene: TRDJ1; clone size: large; D gene: TRDD3; CDR3 protein: CACSPLFLPTGGLSTDKLIF; CDR3 DNA: TGTGCCTGCAGCCCCCTATTTCTCCCCACTGGGGGATTAAGTACCGATAAACTCATCTTT
V gene: TRAV36/DV7; J gene: TRDJ1; clone size: medium-sized; D gene: TRDD3; CDR3 protein: CAVERTYWGPYTDKLIF; CDR3 DNA: TGTGCTGTGGAGAGGACATACTGGGGACCGTACACCGATAAACTCATCTTT
V gene: TRDV1; J gene: TRDJ1; clone size: large; D gene: TRDD3; CDR3 protein: CALGDHLGGIRRQLIF; CDR3 DNA: TGTGCTCTTGGGGACCATCTAGGGGGGATACGGAGGCAACTCATCTTT
V gene: TRDV1; J gene: TRDJ1; clone size: large; D gene: TRDD3; CDR3 protein: CALGEQRGYGGADKLIF; CDR3 DNA: TGTGCTCTTGGGGAACAAAGGGGATACGGGGGTGCCGATAAACTCATCTTT
V gene: TRDV1; J gene: TRDJ3; clone size: large; D gene: TRDD3; CDR3 protein: CALGEKGKYWGIKPWDTRQMFF; CDR3 DNA: TGTGCTCTTGGGGAAAAGGGAAAGTACTGGGGGATAAAACCCTGGGACACCCGACAGATGTTTTTC
V gene: TRDV1; J gene: TRDJ1; clone size: -; D gene: TRDD3; CDR3 protein: CALGELKYWGIRYTDKLIF; CDR3 DNA: TGTGCTCTTGGGGAACTTAAGTACTGGGGGATACGGTACACCGATAAACTCATCTTT
V gene: TRDV1; J gene: TRDJ1; clone size: few; D gene: TRDD3; CDR3 protein: CALGLVLHWGPPYTDKLIF; CDR3 DNA: TGTGCTCTTGGGTTAGTTCTCCACTGGGGGCCACCGTACACCGATAAACTCATCTTT
V gene: TRDV1; J gene: TRDJ1; clone size: medium-sized; D gene: -; CDR3 protein: CALGESGLLSLVLTDKLIF; CDR3 DNA: TGTGCTCTTGGGGAATCGGGCCTCCTCTCCTTGGTACTGACCGATAAACTCATCTTT
V gene: TRDV1; J gene: TRDJ1; clone size: few; D gene: TRDD3; CDR3 protein: CALGERSNYREKLGEYWGTDTDKLIF; CDR3 DNA: TGTGCTCTTGGGGAAAGATCCAACTACCGAGAAAAGTTGGGAGAGTACTGGGGGACTGACACCGATAAACTCATCTTT
V gene: TRDV1; J gene: TRDJ1; clone size: medium-sized; D gene: -; CDR3 protein: CALGTRHGLRGGLDKLIF; CDR3 DNA: TGTGCTCTTGGGACTCGCCACGGCCTACGTGGGGGTCTCGATAAACTCATCTTT
V gene: TRDV1; J gene: TRDJ1; clone size: medium-sized; D gene: -; CDR3 protein: CALGERNSGSVPYKLIF; CDR3 DNA: TGTGCTCTTGGGGAACGGAACTCCGGATCTGTACCCTATAAACTCATCTTT
V gene: TRDV2; J gene: TRDJ3; clone size: large; D gene: -; CDR3 protein: CACDWGLSWDTRQMFF; CDR3 DNA: TGTGCCTGTGACTGGGGGCTCTCCTGGGACACCCGACAGATGTTTTTC
V gene: TRDV1; J gene: TRDJ1; clone size: medium-sized; D gene: -; CDR3 protein: CALSPFLRTGGRGCTDKLIF; CDR3 DNA: TGTGCTCTCTCTCCCTTCCTACGGACTGGGGGACGGGGGTGCACCGATAAACTCATCTTT
V gene: TRDV1; J gene: TRDJ1; clone size: hyperexpanded; D gene: TRDD3; CDR3 protein: CALGELPYWGRATRAYTDKLIF; CDR3 DNA: TGTGCTCTTGGGGAACTCCCGTACTGGGGCCGAGCAACCAGGGCGTACACCGATAAACTCATCTTT
V gene: TRDV1; J gene: TRDJ1; clone size: few; D gene: -; CDR3 protein: CALGELGGLIF; CDR3 DNA: TGTGCTCTTGGGGAACTGGGGGGACTCATCTTT
V gene: TRDV1; J gene: TRDJ1; clone size: medium-sized; D gene: TRDD3; CDR3 protein: CALGESWGIRGDKLIF; CDR3 DNA: TGTGCTCTTGGGGAAAGCTGGGGGATACGCGGCGATAAACTCATCTTT
V gene: TRDV1; J gene: TRDJ1; clone size: medium-sized; D gene: -; CDR3 protein: CALGELADPLYCQYTDKLIF; CDR3 DNA: TGTGCTCTTGGGGAACTAGCGGATCCCTTGTACTGCCAGTACACCGATAAACTCATCTTT
V gene: TRDV1; J gene: TRDJ1; clone size: large; D gene: TRDD3; CDR3 protein: CALGELDPHGYETDKLIF; CDR3 DNA: TGTGCTCTTGGGGAACTGGACCCTCACGGATACGAAACCGATAAACTCATCTTT
V gene: TRDV1; J gene: TRDJ1; clone size: few; D gene: TRDD3; CDR3 protein: CALGSHSYDWGIQKLIF; CDR3 DNA: TGTGCTCTTGGGTCCCATTCGTATGACTGGGGGATACAAAAACTCATCTTT
V gene: TRDV1; J gene: TRDJ1; clone size: large; D gene: -; CDR3 protein: CALGEPLSLGFYTDKLIF; CDR3 DNA: TGTGCTCTTGGGGAACCCCTTTCTCTTGGTTTTTACACCGATAAACTCATCTTT
V gene: TRDV1; J gene: TRDJ1; clone size: medium-sized; D gene: TRDD3; CDR3 protein: CALGGPLPPRTGGYASYTDKLIF; CDR3 DNA: TGTGCTCTTGGGGGGCCCCTTCCCCCACGTACTGGGGGATACGCTTCGTACACCGATAAACTCATCTTT
V gene: TRDV2; J gene: TRDJ3; clone size: -; D gene: TRDD3; CDR3 protein: CACDTAGWGIRSSWDTRQMFF; CDR3 DNA: TGTGCCTGTGACACAGCGGGTTGGGGGATACGGAGCTCCTGGGACACCCGACAGATGTTTTTC
V gene: TRDV3; J gene: TRDJ2; clone size: large; D gene: TRDD3; CDR3 protein: CAFRNWGIQSAQLFF; CDR3 DNA: TGTGCCTTTAGGAACTGGGGGATACAGTCAGCACAACTCTTCTTT